What follows are 31 T cell receptor beta chains derived from one specimen sequenced in a study of T cell clonotyping in hematopoietic cell transplantation. Clones were sequenced by immunoSEQ multiplex PCR, and TCRdb holds only the in-frame ones, with some missing. This repertoire shows roughly 12,000 clones, around three quarters found once; its top ten account for under 15%. The sequences come from peripheral blood mononuclear cells, collected 180 days after allogeneic stem cell transplant. The receptors here all came from a male patient between 55 and 70 years old who had an allogeneic stem cell transplant from an unrelated donor, so the T cells may come from the graft donor. Some clones in this sample may be carry-over from other donors' samples.

The CDR3: CSASPEETQYF. CDR3 DNA sequence: TGCAGTGCTAGTCCAGAAGAGACCCAGTACTTC. The chain uses TRBV20-1 and TRBJ2-5, with D hard to call. The germline V and J ends were trimmed by 3 bases and 3 bases, with 5 bases remaining between them. CDR3 size: 11 residues. The V gene's germline CDR1 is DFQATT and CDR2 SNEGSKA (reference sequence).

The chain combines TRBV19 with TRBJ1-3; unclear D gene. Looked up from germline, CDR1 is LNHDA and CDR2 is SQIVND (reference sequence). Between the trimmed V and J ends, which lost 0 bases and 2 bases, there was a span of 8 bases. CDR3 length: 15 residues. The CDR3 reads CASSIDRQPGNTIYF. The CDR3 region has the DNA TGTGCCAGTAGTATAGATCGGCAGCCTGGAAACACCATATATTTT.

V usage is TRBV14 and J usage is TRBJ2-7, with 15 bases lining up with TRBD2. CDR1 is SGHDN, CDR2 FVKESK, per germline. The junction had 7 bases not matched to a gene; V was cut back by 3 bases and J by 7 bases. CDR3 length equals 16 residues. The CDR3 is CASSHGLAGGWREQYF. CDR3 DNA sequence: TGTGCCAGCAGCCACGGACTAGCGGGAGGGTGGCGGGAGCAGTACTTC.

V is TRBV4-2 and J is TRBJ2-2; 9 bases align to TRBD2. This CDR3 spans 16 amino acids. CDR1 and CDR2 from the germline V gene are LGHNA and YNFKEQ. With V trimmed by 1 base and J by 1 base, 1 base remained unmatched. The CDR3 DNA is TGTGCCAGCAGCCAAGTGCGGGGGGGGAACACCGGGGAGCTGTTTTTT. Protein: CASSQVRGGNTGELFF.

This clone has just a few counts. The chain combines TRBV6-5 with TRBJ2-3; D gene uncertain. V gave up 0 bases and J gave up 4 bases, with 8 bases separating them. The germline V gene encodes CDR1 MNHEY and CDR2 SVGAGI. The CDR3 consists of 14 residues. Here the CDR3 reads CASSYSPGADTQYF. CDR3 nucleotide sequence: TGTGCCAGCAGTTACTCACCGGGCGCAGATACGCAGTATTTT.

The V gene is TRBV13, the J gene TRBJ1-1, with D perhaps TRBD1 (5 bases). Germline-derived CDR1 and CDR2 are PRHDT and FYEKMQ (reference sequence). V gave up 6 bases and J gave up 3 bases, with 14 bases separating them. The CDR3 spans 14 residues. CDR3 sequence reads: CASRQGTADTEAFF. The CDR3 DNA reads as TGTGCCAGCAGGCAAGGGACGGCTGACACTGAAGCTTTCTTT.

V and J are TRBV29-1 and TRBJ2-3; the match to TRBD2 covers 8 bases. Germline-derived CDR1 and CDR2 are SQVTM and ANQGSEA. This CDR3 is built from 13 residues. The ends lost 5 bases at V and 2 bases at J; junction bases unmatched: 3. The CDR3 spells CSVSGGDTDTQYF. DNA for the CDR3: TGCAGCGTTTCCGGGGGGGACACAGATACGCAGTATTTT.

The V gene is TRBV7-6, the J gene TRBJ2-7, with D perhaps TRBD2 (6 bases). The CDR3 is made up of 11 amino acids. Germline loops: CDR1 SGHVS, CDR2 FNYEAQ. The V end lost 5 bases, the J end lost 7 bases, and 9 bases lay between the germline ends. CDR3 bases: TGTGCCAGCAGCCCCGGAGGGGAGCAGTACTTC. This codes for CASSPGGEQYF.

The chain employs TRBV6-5 and TRBJ1-1, with D maybe TRBD1 (5 bases). CDR1 is MNHEY and CDR2 is SVGAGI in the germline V gene. The length of the CDR3 is 14 residues. Trimming left V 2 bases short and J 0 bases short, with 7 bases between. CDR3 in amino acids: CASSYGTVNTEAFF. The CDR3 nucleotides read TGTGCCAGCAGTTACGGGACGGTGAACACTGAAGCTTTCTTT.

The V call is TRBV9, the J call TRBJ1-2, with D uncertain. V lost 5 bases, J lost 2 bases, and 10 bases lay in between. CDR1 SGDLS and CDR2 YYNGEE come from the germline V gene. The CDR3 covers 13 residues. The CDR3 is CASRSVRNYGYTF. CDR3 coding DNA: TGTGCCAGCAGGTCGGTTCGCAACTATGGCTACACCTTC.

There are a few counts of this clone. The gene calls are TRBV6-6 and TRBJ2-5, with D perhaps matching TRBD1 (5 bases). Germline loops: CDR1 MNHNY, CDR2 SVGAGI (reference sequence). The ends were cut back, 7 bases at V and 1 base at J, with 13 bases in the middle. CDR3 length: 14 amino acids. The CDR3 DNA reads TGTGCCAGCATCCAGGACACCCTCCAAGAGACCCAGTACTTC. This translates into CASIQDTLQETQYF.

The chain links TRBV28 to TRBJ1-3; 8 nucleotides line up with TRBD1. The V gene's germline CDR1 is MDHEN and CDR2 SYDVKM. V was clipped by 6 bases and J by 4 bases; unmatched bases: 11. The CDR3 consists of 16 residues. In DNA form, the CDR3 reads TGTGCCAGCAGCCCCTTGGACAGGGTGGACGGAAACACCATATATTTT. Protein sequence: CASSPLDRVDGNTIYF. Filled out from reference TRBV28 and TRBJ1-3, the complete variable domain reads DVKVTQSSRYLVKRTGEKVFLECVQDMDHENMFWYRQDPGLGLRLIYFSYDVKMKEKGDIPEGYSVSREKKERFSLILESASTNQTSMYLCASSPLDRVDGNTIYFGEGSWLTVV.

The gene calls are TRBV4-1 and TRBJ2-3; the D gene is possibly TRBD1 (6 bases). Germline V gene data show CDR1 as MGHRA and CDR2 as YSYEKL. Between the trimmed V and J ends, which lost 1 base and 4 bases, there was a span of 21 bases. The CDR3 covers 18 residues. CDR3 sequence (DNA): TGCGCCAGCAGCCAAGTGTCCTCTCCTGGGGGCCGGTCAGATACGCAGTATTTT. Translated, it gives CASSQVSSPGGRSDTQYF.

The rearrangement joins TRBV30 to TRBJ1-3, with a possible D match to TRBD1 (6 bases). V was trimmed by 3 bases and J by 7 bases, leaving 16 bases between them. This CDR3 has 14 residues. The germline gives CDR1 GTSNPN, CDR2 SVGIG (reference sequence). The CDR3 sequence: CAWSQGLGSNTIYF. CDR3 coding DNA: TGTGCCTGGAGCCAGGGGCTAGGGAGTAACACCATATATTTT.

The CDR3 nucleotides are TGTGCCAGCAGTACCGGGCCGGGTGGTGGCTACACCTTC. Amino acid sequence: CASSTGPGGGYTF. The rearrangement links TRBV28 to TRBJ1-2; D not resolved. CDR1 and CDR2 (germline): MDHEN, SYDVKM. V gave up 5 bases and J gave up 7 bases, with 14 bases separating them. The CDR3 runs to 13 residues.

The chain employs TRBV7-2 and TRBJ2-1, with 10 nucleotides matching TRBD1. From germline, CDR1 is SGHTA and CDR2 FQGNSA. V lost 10 bases, J lost 5 bases, and 11 bases stayed unmatched. The CDR3 length is 15 residues. The CDR3 is CATSWGQGFNNEQFF. CDR3 DNA sequence: TGTGCCACGAGCTGGGGACAGGGGTTTAACAATGAGCAGTTCTTC.

This clone was seen just once. The chain combines TRBV30 with TRBJ1-1, with D maybe TRBD1 (5 bases). The CDR3 spans 13 residues. Deletions cut 3 bases from V and 3 bases from J, with 11 bases between. Germline V gene sequence: CDR1 GTSNPN, CDR2 SVGIG (reference sequence). The CDR3 here is CAWSGGRDTEAFF. Here the CDR3 DNA reads TGTGCCTGGAGCGGGGGGAGGGACACTGAAGCTTTCTTT.

The CDR3: CASSQTRTGGYTF. In nucleotides, the CDR3 is TGTGCCAGCAGCCAAACACGGACGGGTGGCTACACCTTC. The chain carries TRBV14 and TRBJ1-2; D is unresolved. V dropped 2 bases and J dropped 7 bases, with 11 bases sitting between them. CDR1 SGHDN and CDR2 FVKESK come from the germline V gene. This CDR3 is built from 13 residues.

The V gene is TRBV30, the J gene TRBJ2-7; D gene unclear. The length of the CDR3 is 13 residues. The germline V gene has CDR1 GTSNPN and CDR2 SVGIG (reference sequence). The V end was cut by 2 bases, the J end by 2 bases, with 10 bases between. CDR3 DNA sequence: TGTGCCTGGAGTCCTACTGGACCCTACGAGCAGTACTTC. Its protein is CAWSPTGPYEQYF.

This rearrangement joins TRBV27 to TRBJ2-2, with D unresolved. The length of the CDR3 is 13 residues. Germline V gene sequence: CDR1 MNHEY, CDR2 SMNVEV (reference sequence). V was clipped by 2 bases and J by 6 bases, with 7 bases between them. DNA for the CDR3: TGTGCCAGCAGTTTAGTTGCCCCCGGGGAGCTGTTTTTT. Residues: CASSLVAPGELFF.

This clone was counted between two and nine times. The V and J genes are TRBV30 and TRBJ1-4; D is undetermined. V lost 4 bases and J lost 8, with 14 bases in between. This CDR3 contains 13 residues. Germline V gives CDR1 GTSNPN, CDR2 SVGIG (reference sequence). The CDR3 DNA reads as TGTGCCTGGACTCTACCTAGCCGGGAAAAACTGTTTTTT. It codes for CAWTLPSREKLFF.

The chain combines TRBV23-1 with TRBJ1-2; D unclear. TRBV23-1 is an ORF, and what it does is uncertain. Trimming stripped 2 bases from V and 8 bases from J, with 18 bases between. This CDR3 is 15 amino acids long. The CDR3 loop reads CASSQKRTHSYGYTF. The CDR3 DNA is TGCGCCAGCAGTCAAAAAAGGACGCACAGCTACGGCTACACCTTC.

There are a few counts of this clone. One end of the junction is discordant with germline, which a read error may explain. This chain uses TRBV19 with TRBJ1-2; possibly TRBD1 for D (5 bases). Looked up from germline, CDR1 is LNHDA and CDR2 is SQIVND (reference sequence). This CDR3 spans 8 amino acids. CDR3: CASRGDLF. DNA for the CDR3: TGTGCCAGCCGTGGGGACCTCTTC. The whole variable domain, remainder taken from reference TRBV19 and TRBJ1-2, is DGGITQSPKYLFRKEGQNVTLSCEQNLNHDAMYWYRQDPGQGLRLIYYSQIVNDFQKGDIAEGYSVSREKKESFPLTVTSAQKNPTAFYLCASRGDLFGSGTRLTVV.

The V and J genes are TRBV30 and TRBJ1-3, with 7 bases lining up with TRBD1. From germline, CDR1 is GTSNPN and CDR2 SVGIG (reference sequence). This CDR3 region has 15 residues. V was clipped by 7 bases and J by 4 bases; unmatched bases: 13. In DNA form, the CDR3 reads TGTGCCTCCTACTTTACAGGGGAAGGGGGAAACACCATATATTTT. Translation: CASYFTGEGGNTIYF.

The genes are TRBV7-2 and TRBJ1-2; no firm D call. Looked up from germline, CDR1 is SGHTA and CDR2 is FQGNSA. Trimming removed 1 base at V and 5 bases at J, with 11 bases between. The CDR3 runs to 14 residues. The CDR3 nucleotides read TGTGCCAGCAGCTTAGAAGGGCAGTTATATGGCTACACCTTC. The encoded protein is CASSLEGQLYGYTF.

The rearrangement uses TRBV2 and TRBJ1-5; the match to TRBD1 covers 7 bases. The CDR3 is 14 residues long. Germline assignment: CDR1 SNHLY and CDR2 FYNNEI. Trimming cost V 6 bases and J 7 bases; bases outside gene matches: 9. The CDR3 loop is CASRIQGSGQPQHF. The CDR3 DNA is TGTGCCAGCAGGATACAGGGGAGCGGGCAGCCCCAGCATTTT.

CDR3 sequence reads: CSDPNYRTGAYEQYF. The DNA for the CDR3 is TGCAGCGACCCTAATTACAGGACAGGGGCCTACGAGCAGTACTTC. V is TRBV29-1 and J is TRBJ2-7; 9 bases match TRBD1. Per the germline V gene, CDR1 is SQVTM and CDR2 is ANQGSEA. CDR3 size: 15 residues. The V and J ends lost 7 bases and 2 bases, in that order; junction bases with no gene match: 12.

The V call is TRBV6-5, the J call TRBJ2-5; D call uncertain. The CDR3 consists of 14 residues. Germline CDR1 is MNHEY and CDR2 is SVGAGI. The ends were cut back, 2 bases at V and 2 bases at J, with 9 bases in the middle. Here the CDR3 reads CASSYRADQETQYF. Written as DNA, the CDR3 is TGTGCCAGCAGTTACAGGGCAGATCAAGAGACCCAGTACTTC.

The chain combines TRBV6-1 with TRBJ1-4; D may be TRBD1 (6 bases). The CDR3 has 15 amino acids. Trimming pared 4 bases from V and 7 bases from J, leaving 16 bases between. CDR1 MNHNS and CDR2 SASEGT come from the germline V gene. The CDR3 spells CASSVTRGWGEKLFF. DNA of the CDR3: TGTGCCAGCAGTGTTACCAGGGGTTGGGGTGAAAAACTGTTTTTT.

The genes are TRBV28 and TRBJ1-1, with D possibly matching TRBD1 (6 bases). Per the germline V gene, CDR1 is MDHEN and CDR2 is SYDVKM. The ends were cut back, 6 bases at V and 2 bases at J, with 13 bases in the middle. This CDR3 contains 14 residues. Here the CDR3 DNA reads TGTGCCAGCAGCAATCCGGGACACAACACTGAAGCTTTCTTT. Protein sequence: CASSNPGHNTEAFF.

This chain uses TRBV5-1 with TRBJ2-7, with D unresolved. The CDR3 has 15 residues. Germline values: CDR1 SGHRS, CDR2 YFSETQ. Trimming left V 1 base short and J 5 bases short, with 16 bases between. CDR3: CASSLRDNSADEQYF. The CDR3, as DNA: TGCGCCAGCAGCTTGCGTGACAATTCAGCCGACGAGCAGTACTTC. Complete variable domain (other parts from reference TRBV5-1 and TRBJ2-7): KAGVTQTPRYLIKTRGQQVTLSCSPISGHRSVSWYQQTPGQGLQFLFEYFSETQRNKGNFPGRFSGRQFSNSRSEMNVSTLELGDSALYLCASSLRDNSADEQYFGPGTRLTVT.